These 3 T cell receptor beta chains came from one sample sequenced in a study of naive and memory T cell subsets. Two oligonucleotides, mixed equimolar, formed the beta constant-region primer covering TRBC1 and TRBC2. TCRdb re-called the UMI-ligation and nested PCR reads through MiXCR, storing one row per CDR3 protein. The data hold around 160,000 distinct CDR3 sequences, with 15% to 20% observed a single time. Sequenced input: naive CD4+ T cells from blood. Every receptor here comes from a human donor in good health.

V usage is TRBV11-2 and J usage is TRBJ2-7; no definite D call. This CDR3 spans 12 amino acids. Trimming cost V 4 bases and J 6 bases, with 10 bases left between them. Germline-derived CDR1 and CDR2 are SGHAT and FQNNGV. The CDR3 loop reads CASSSLDSEQYF. CDR3 coding DNA: TGTGCCAGCAGCTCGTTAGACTCCGAGCAGTACTTC. Drawing the rest from reference TRBV11-2 and TRBJ2-7, the complete variable domain is EAGVAQSPRYKIIEKRQSVAFWCNPISGHATLYWYQQILGQGPKLLIQFQNNGVVDDSQLPKDRFSAERLKGVDSTLKIQPAKLEDSAVYLCASSSLDSEQYFGPGTRLTVT.

The V and J genes are TRBV4-2 and TRBJ2-1; D call uncertain. Germline V gene sequence: CDR1 LGHNA, CDR2 YNFKEQ. With 0 bases removed from V and 15 bases from J, the gap between germline ends came to 15 bases. The CDR3 loop spans 13 amino acids. The CDR3 DNA is TGTGCCAGCAGCCAAGACCGTAGCCGAGATCCGTTCTTC. Translation gives CASSQDRSRDPFF.

This clonotype was seen a few times. The chain carries TRBV11-2 and TRBJ1-2, with 7 positions matching TRBD1. The V segment lost 5 bases and the J segment 5 bases; nucleotides outside the gene matches: 5. Germline CDR1 is SGHAT and CDR2 is FQNNGV. There are 13 residues in the CDR3. CDR3 region: CASSRDREYGYTF. CDR3 DNA: TGTGCCAGCAGCCGGGACAGAGAGTATGGCTACACCTTC. Combining the CDR3 with reference TRBV11-2 and TRBJ1-2 gives the whole variable domain EAGVAQSPRYKIIEKRQSVAFWCNPISGHATLYWYQQILGQGPKLLIQFQNNGVVDDSQLPKDRFSAERLKGVDSTLKIQPAKLEDSAVYLCASSRDREYGYTFGSGTRLTVV.